This T cell receptor beta chain came from a study of shared clonotypes between healthy human individuals (dated by TCRdb to about 2020). For the study in its entirety: The cohort included three men and two women between 18 and 49 years of age. For each donor, three plates each were used for CD4 naive and CD4 memory, two plates were used for CD8 naive, and one plate was used for CD8 memory. To estimate repertoire size and how much clonotypes are shared between individuals, the study performed deep sequencing of blood TCR repertoires from about five healthy adults. Libraries were prepared and TCR repertoires were sequenced by different laboratories using diverse techniques, in order to increase sequencing depth and limit assay-specific biases. Between about 0.94 and 10 billion PBMCs per donor were obtained by leukapheresis.

TCR CDR3 regions were amplified from genomic DNA by multiplex PCR using the deep immunoSEQ assay. Extracted genomic DNA from each cell subset was spread evenly across all wells of several immunoSEQ 96-well plates, with each plate serving as a replicate. Each replicate PCR for sorted subsets received around 210 ng genomic DNA, equal to 28,000 or so T cell genomes. Purified libraries were measured with a Qubit 3.0 fluorometer, size-checked on a Bioanalyzer 2100, and measured again with the KAPA Library Quantification kit. Every immunoSEQ 96-well plate was sequenced on a dedicated single-read 150-cycle Illumina NextSeq 550 flow cell. Turning to the authors' computational methods: Because only junctional sequences without quality scores were contained in the immunoSEQ output, filtering matching that applied to full-length reads could not be performed. To assign V/J genes and CDR3, sequences were annotated against IMGT germline references using PyIR, a Python wrapper for IgBLAST v1.9. Reads with weak V/J assignments (E-value above 1e-6), missing CDR3, stop codons, out-of-frame junctions, or ambiguous translated residues were removed. V3J clonotypes were defined by identical inferred V gene, J gene, and CDR3 amino acid sequence. Percentage overlap between repertoires was calculated by dividing the number of shared unique clonotypes by the size of the smaller repertoire. Three approaches were used to assess repertoire richness: RTK rarefaction, the Chao1 estimator, and Recon v2.1 estimates of unobserved clonotypes. For all TCRbeta clonotypes obtained by the gDNA method from several donors, generation probabilities were computed with OLGA. Imported from immuneACCESS, the table was reduced by TCRdb to in-frame sequences with V and J called. These copies leave out some clones; in studies compared against another copy, an unresolved V gene accounts for under half, and the cause of the remainder is not known. V and J calls and clone size are those listed in that table; D and trimming were worked out from the DNA. Counted in this sample were about 2.2 million clones; 93% of them appeared once. The top ten clonotypes cover 1.5% to 2% of the sample.

For the CD8 naive samples, CD45RO-negative cells were positively selected for CCR7, yielding a CD45RA+CCR7+ population from which TemRA cells were excluded. Donors were healthy HIV-negative adults with no recently reported acute infections or vaccinations. Only Caucasian adults living in Nashville, Tennessee, USA were represented among the donors. After blood collection by leukapheresis, PBMCs were isolated using Ficoll-Histopaque density gradient centrifugation and then cryopreserved in the vapor phase of liquid nitrogen. Purity and quantity of every magnetically sorted T cell population were checked by analytical flow cytometry. Genomic DNA was isolated from each sorted fraction and quantified by UV absorbance on a Nanodrop 2000c. Notes on this clone: The antigen this receptor binds is unknown. Per-base qualities were not stored, and no clone one base away is much larger.

What the research found in general, with its limitations: Naive subsets generally had larger estimated clonotype richness than memory subsets did. Clonotypes shared by all four sorted-subset donors showed higher generation probabilities than non-shared clonotypes. When a few donors were compared, the shared fraction of clonotypes was about 5.5% for naive CD4, about 4% for naive CD8, more than 2% for memory CD4, and 0.35% to 0.4% for memory CD8. Rarefaction of sorted-subset datasets indicated incomplete sequencing despite the large sequencing depth. Sampling was restricted to blood, and TCR repertoires in tissue are likely to differ from TCR repertoires in blood. The genetic and exposure-history diversity represented was limited by the small number of donors. Pairwise subsampling indicated that sequencing depth was expected to affect the degree of clonotype sharing among donors.

CDR1 SEHNR and CDR2 FQNEAQ were looked up in the germline V gene (reference sequence). Including the terminal cysteine and phenylalanine, the CDR3 comprises 16 residues. The read is trimmed to its CDR3 DNA, 48 bases read in frame from base 1. Trimming at the junction amounts to 7 bases on V and 3 bases on J, and the germline ends lie 18 bases apart. This TCR was sampled from a man between 18 and 29 years old in good health. Some clones in this sample may be carry-over from other donors' samples. The chain was built from TRBV7-9 and TRBJ2-2; the D gene is unclear. The sample comprised naive CD8+ T cells from PBMCs. Sample cell subset or site, as interpreted from the label and publication: CD45RA+CCR7+. In nucleotide form, the sequence is TGTGCCAGCAAGTCGAATAAACGCGTGGACACCGGGGAGCTGTTTTTT. Its protein is CASKSNKRVDTGELFF.